These 26 T cell receptor beta chains came from one sample sequenced in a study of CD4 T cells in relation to SARS-CoV-2 and coronaviruses. The table came from immunoSEQ multiplex PCR; TCRdb's copy has only in-frame clones and leaves some out. The repertoire consists of 60,000 to 85,000 clones, with approximately 93% occurring once and the leading ten covering under 0.3%. Unexposed donor CD4+ T cells date from about 2011-2018, before the COVID-19 pandemic. Sequencing was performed on naive CD4+ T cells from PBMCs. The subset is: naive CD4+ T cells isolated by negative enrichment. The receptors come from a human donor in good health.

A single count supports this clone. The chain is built from TRBV28 and TRBJ1-2; 12 bases align to TRBD1. V gave up 6 bases and J gave up 6 bases; unmatched junction bases: 11. CDR3 length: 16 amino acids. Germline V lookup: CDR1 MDHEN, CDR2 SYDVKM. The CDR3 region is CASRIPGTGGLNGYTF. The CDR3 DNA sequence: TGTGCCAGCAGAATTCCCGGGACAGGGGGCTTAAATGGCTACACCTTC.

The chain uses TRBV5-1 and TRBJ2-5, with 9 bases aligning to TRBD2. CDR1 is SGHRS, CDR2 YFSETQ, per germline. The CDR3 sequence is 15 residues long. Germline trimming cut 2 bases from V and 0 bases from J; bases unmatched to any gene: 2. This chain's CDR3 is CASSLPSGNQETQYF. The CDR3 DNA is TGCGCCAGCAGCTTACCTAGCGGGAACCAAGAGACCCAGTACTTC.

The chain uses TRBV28 and TRBJ1-4, with D unresolved. Trimming removed 5 bases from V and 7 bases from J, with 20 bases in between. The CDR3 is 16 residues long. Looked up from germline, CDR1 is MDHEN and CDR2 is SYDVKM. This CDR3 reads CASSPSGLTLSEKLFF. DNA of the CDR3: TGTGCCAGCAGTCCCTCGGGGTTGACGTTGAGTGAAAAACTGTTTTTT.

V and J are TRBV19 and TRBJ2-5, with 10 bases that match TRBD2. V lost 7 bases to trimming and J lost 5 bases; unmatched junction nucleotides: 4. The CDR3 spans 13 residues. CDR1 is LNHDA, CDR2 SQIVND, per germline (reference sequence). The CDR3 sequence is CASMGTSVETQYF. CDR3 in DNA: TGTGCCAGTATGGGGACTAGCGTGGAGACCCAGTACTTC.

V gene TRBV9 combines with J gene TRBJ2-7; TRBD2 aligns across 11 bases. Trimming cost V 4 bases and J 2 bases; bases outside gene matches: 8. CDR1 SGDLS and CDR2 YYNGEE come from the germline V gene. The CDR3 contains 16 residues. CDR3 coding DNA: TGTGCCAGCAGCTCACACGGGACTAGCGGCCCCTACGAGCAGTACTTC. Translation gives CASSSHGTSGPYEQYF.

The CDR3 region has the DNA TGTGCCAGCAGTTTATCGCACCTAGCAACTAATGAAAAACTGTTTTTT. It yields the protein CASSLSHLATNEKLFF. This rearrangement joins TRBV27 to TRBJ1-4; D ambiguous. CDR1 and CDR2 (germline): MNHEY, SMNVEV (reference sequence). The CDR3 contains 16 residues. V was shortened by 0 bases and J by 0 bases, with 8 bases between the two germline ends.

This rearrangement joins TRBV19 to TRBJ2-1, with D perhaps matching TRBD1 or TRBD2 (6 bases each). This CDR3 spans 15 amino acids. Germline V gene data show CDR1 as LNHDA and CDR2 as SQIVND (reference sequence). Trimming shortened V by 9 bases and J by 3 bases, and 18 bases separated the two germline ends. The CDR3 region is CARALTGANYNEQFF. The CDR3 region has the DNA TGTGCCAGGGCGTTAACGGGGGCCAACTACAATGAGCAGTTCTTC.

The chain recombines TRBV15 with TRBJ1-2, with D perhaps matching TRBD1 (5 bases). CDR1 and CDR2 from the germline V gene are LNHNV and YYDKDF (reference sequence). Trimming took 6 bases from V and 8 from J, leaving 22 bases between them. The CDR3 sequence is 15 residues long. As DNA, the CDR3 is TGTGCCACCAGTAGTGGAGGGGTCTACATTCGGGGCTACACCTTC. It yields the protein CATSSGGVYIRGYTF.

The chain couples TRBV7-9 to TRBJ2-1; 10 bases are shared with TRBD1. Looked up from germline, CDR1 is SEHNR and CDR2 is FQNEAQ (reference sequence). V lost 5 bases and J lost 6; bases outside the gene matches: 13. The CDR3 length is 17 residues. The CDR3 loop is CASSRSDRGALGNEQFF. CDR3 nucleotides: TGTGCCAGCAGCCGCTCGGACAGGGGGGCTCTGGGCAATGAGCAGTTCTTC.

The rearrangement links TRBV6-1 to TRBJ1-2; 7 bases align to TRBD1. Germline V gives CDR1 MNHNS, CDR2 SASEGT. Trimming cost V 3 bases and J 1 base; bases outside gene matches: 5. This CDR3 has 15 amino acids. The CDR3, as DNA: TGTGCCAGCAGTGAGAGGACAGGCCTTAACTATGGCTACACCTTC. The encoded protein is CASSERTGLNYGYTF.

This chain connects TRBV11-2 to TRBJ2-7, with 8 bases matching TRBD1. This CDR3 region has 16 residues. The V segment lost 2 bases and the J segment 0 bases; nucleotides outside the gene matches: 6. Looked up from germline, CDR1 is SGHAT and CDR2 is FQNNGV. Here the CDR3 DNA reads TGTGCCAGCAGCTTAAATTGGGACAGGAGCTCCTACGAGCAGTACTTC. It specifies CASSLNWDRSSYEQYF.

The sample holds a few counts of this clone. The chain joins TRBV7-9 to TRBJ1-6; D gene ambiguous. V shed 4 bases and J shed 0 bases, with 7 bases lying between them. The CDR3 totals 15 residues. CDR1 is SEHNR and CDR2 is FQNEAQ in the germline V gene (reference sequence). The CDR3 spells CASSSRSSYNSPLHF. The CDR3 DNA is TGTGCCAGCAGCTCGCGGAGCTCCTATAATTCACCCCTCCACTTT. Together with reference TRBV7-9 and TRBJ1-6, the CDR3 gives the full variable domain: DTGVSQNPRHKITKRGQNVTFRCDPISEHNRLYWYRQTLGQGPEFLTYFQNEAQLEKSRLLSDRFSAERPKGSFSTLEIQRTEQGDSAMYLCASSSRSSYNSPLHFGNGTRLTVT.

The V gene is TRBV10-3, the J gene TRBJ2-1; 11 nucleotides line up with TRBD2. J gave up 2 bases and V 6 bases, and 3 bases lay outside the gene matches. Germline CDR1 and CDR2: ENHRY and SYGVKD. The CDR3 runs to 15 residues. The CDR3 DNA is TGTGCCATCAGCTCGGGACTAGCGGCCTACAATGAGCAGTTCTTC. Residues: CAISSGLAAYNEQFF.

This chain connects TRBV3-1 (or the pseudogene TRBV3-2) to TRBJ1-6, with 8 bases lining up with TRBD1. V shed 4 bases and J 9 bases; nucleotides not matched to a gene: 8. Per germline, CDR1 LGHDT and CDR2 YNNKEL (reference sequence). This CDR3 is built from 15 residues. CDR3 protein: CASSPRGQGSSPLHF. The CDR3 nucleotides read TGTGCCAGCAGCCCTCGAGGACAGGGAAGTTCACCCCTCCACTTT.

On this clone itself: The identical CDR3 is also encoded by other nucleotide sequences in the sample. The gene calls are TRBV5-1 and TRBJ1-6; 10 bases are a match to TRBD1. The V gene end was trimmed by 4 bases and the J gene end by 7 bases; junction bases not matched to a gene: 2. The CDR3 extends over 14 amino acids. Germline lookup yields CDR1 SGHRS and CDR2 YFSETQ. The CDR3 DNA sequence: TGCGCCAGCAGCCCGGGACAGGGGAATTCACCCCTCCACTTT. This encodes CASSPGQGNSPLHF. Drawing the rest from reference TRBV5-1 and TRBJ1-6, the complete variable domain is KAGVTQTPRYLIKTRGQQVTLSCSPISGHRSVSWYQQTPGQGLQFLFEYFSETQRNKGNFPGRFSGRQFSNSRSEMNVSTLELGDSALYLCASSPGQGNSPLHFGNGTRLTVT.

This chain links TRBV4-1 with TRBJ1-4; D may be TRBD1 (5 bases). CDR1 and CDR2 from the germline V gene are MGHRA and YSYEKL. The CDR3 sequence is 16 residues long. V lost 0 bases, J lost 8 bases, and 16 bases lay in between. The chain's CDR3 is CASSQDGAGRGEKLFF. The CDR3 DNA is TGCGCCAGCAGCCAAGATGGGGCAGGTCGAGGGGAAAAACTGTTTTTT.

This clone was recorded once. The genes are TRBV3-1 (or the pseudogene TRBV3-2) and TRBJ2-1; 8 nucleotides match TRBD2. This CDR3 spans 15 amino acids. The junction had 3 bases not matched to a gene; V was cut back by 3 bases and J by 2 bases. Germline values: CDR1 LGHDT, CDR2 YNNKEL (reference sequence). The CDR3 region is CASSHLAGPYNEQFF. The CDR3 DNA follows: TGTGCCAGCAGCCATCTAGCGGGCCCCTACAATGAGCAGTTCTTC.

The chain couples TRBV7-2 to TRBJ1-1; TRBD1 aligns across 8 bases. This CDR3 is built from 16 residues. The germline CDR1 and CDR2 sequences are SGHTA and FQGNSA. Trimming cost V 8 bases and J 1 base; bases outside gene matches: 12. The DNA of the CDR3 is TGTGCCAGCGGACGATTCTATGACAGGGGGAACACTGAAGCTTTCTTT. Residues: CASGRFYDRGNTEAFF.

This chain connects TRBV18 to TRBJ2-7; 8 bases are a match to TRBD1. The ends lost 3 bases at V and 0 bases at J; junction bases unmatched: 1. CDR3 length: 14 amino acids. Germline V gives CDR1 KGHSH, CDR2 LQKENI. The CDR3 DNA reads TGTGCCAGCTCACCCGGACAGGGCTCCTACGAGCAGTACTTC. Its translation is CASSPGQGSYEQYF.

This clone is a singleton in its sample. The gene calls are TRBV19 and TRBJ1-1, with D possibly being TRBD1 (6 bases). The CDR3 covers 15 residues. Germline V gene lookup returns CDR1 LNHDA and CDR2 SQIVND (reference sequence). The V end lost 1 base, the J end lost 4 bases, and 13 bases lay between the germline ends. The CDR3 DNA reads as TGTGCCAGTAGTATAGCCAGGGGCCTGGTCACTGAAGCTTTCTTT. This encodes CASSIARGLVTEAFF.

The CDR3 is CASSPRLSNQPQHF. The CDR3 coding sequence is TGTGCCAGCAGTCCCAGACTTAGCAATCAGCCCCAGCATTTT. The chain employs TRBV6-2 or TRBV6-3 and TRBJ1-5; D not certain. V lost 5 bases, J lost 0 bases, and 8 bases lay in between. CDR1 is MNHEY, CDR2 SVGEGT, per germline. The CDR3 runs to 14 residues.

This chain uses TRBV28 with TRBJ1-4; 7 bases map to TRBD1. This CDR3 is built from 14 residues. The germline V gene encodes CDR1 MDHEN and CDR2 SYDVKM. V lost 5 bases and J lost 8; bases outside the gene matches: 8. CDR3 nucleotides: TGTGCCAGCAGTCTTACCCGGACAGGCGAAAAACTGTTTTTT. It is translated as CASSLTRTGEKLFF.

J is TRBJ1-1 and V is TRBV27; 10 nucleotides line up with TRBD1. CDR1 is MNHEY, CDR2 SMNVEV, per germline (reference sequence). CDR3 length: 16 amino acids. Trimming took 6 bases from V and 0 from J; bases not matched to a gene: 7. This CDR3 is CASRVTGGGLNTEAFF. The CDR3 DNA follows: TGTGCCAGCAGGGTGACAGGGGGCGGTTTGAACACTGAAGCTTTCTTT.

This sequence joins TRBV10-3 and TRBJ1-3; the D is unclear. From germline, CDR1 is ENHRY and CDR2 SYGVKD. The CDR3 is 14 amino acids. V gave up 7 bases and J gave up 0 bases, with 10 bases separating them. The CDR3 DNA reads TGTGCCATCAACAAGCAGAACTCTGGAAACACCATATATTTT. Translating it yields CAINKQNSGNTIYF.

The chain recombines TRBV25-1 with TRBJ2-1, with no clear D. The germline V and J ends were trimmed by 1 base and 3 bases, with 7 bases remaining between them. CDR1 and CDR2 from the germline V gene are MGHDK and SYGVNS. The CDR3 covers 14 residues. For the CDR3, the DNA is TGTGCCAGCAGTGAATGGAACAGCTACAATGAGCAGTTCTTC. Translated, it gives CASSEWNSYNEQFF. The full variable domain, rest sourced from reference TRBV25-1 and TRBJ2-1, is EADIYQTPRYLVIGTGKKITLECSQTMGHDKMYWYQQDPGMELHLIHYSYGVNSTEKGDLSSESTVSRIRTEHFPLTLESARPSHTSQYLCASSEWNSYNEQFFGPGTRLTVL.

The chain recombines TRBV19 with TRBJ1-2; D is perhaps TRBD1 (6 bases). The CDR3 loop spans 14 amino acids. The germline CDR1 and CDR2 sequences are LNHDA and SQIVND (reference sequence). Trimming took 2 bases from V and 4 from J, leaving 11 bases between them. The CDR3 nucleotides read TGTGCCAGTAGTATAAGACAGGATCTCTATGGCTACACCTTC. Amino acid sequence: CASSIRQDLYGYTF.